The rows below give T cell receptor beta chains drawn from one sample of a study of cytomegalovirus exposure and HLA in healthy donors. Profiled with immunoSEQ multiplex PCR; TCRdb holds only in-frame clones, not every one. This sample carries over 130,000 clones, 70% of them seen once, and the ten largest clones take about 1.5%. The sample comprised PBMCs. The receptor set was obtained from a woman aged 25 to 39 in good health and CMV-seronegative. Each CDR3 is given with its conserved first and last residue. D genes are given only for firm matches.

>TRBV19|.
CASSIGGGSSGANVLTF
>TRBV7-2|.
CASSLWGLAEAFF
>TRBV10-3|TRBD2
CAISTNSGGSYNEQFF
>TRBV10-3|TRBD1
CAIRGDSRYGYTF
>TRBV28|TRBD1
CASSLLQGSGEQYF
>TRBV6-5|TRBD1
CASSYSTGGNYGYTF
>TRBV27|TRBD1
CASSLFLAGGHTEAFF
>TRBV7-6|TRBD2
CASGAGVPSNEQFF
>TRBV5-3|TRBD1
CARSLFDRGKSKNIQYF
>TRBV6-6|.
CASSYQGMNTEAFF
>TRBV2|.
CAWGPQLAKNIQYF
>TRBV2|TRBD2
CASRDGTTSTDTQYF
>TRBV30|.
CAWSARTQYF
>TRBV12-5|.
CASGLAEGGEQFF
>TRBV27|.
CASSFSGGLGNTIYF
>TRBV5-6|TRBD1
CASSSGQGGPNEQFF
>TRBV7-9|.
CASSTTDGLSTDTQYF
>TRBV28|.
CATKGAGGRNQPQHF
>TRBV30|.
CAFSGLAYEQYF
>TRBV29-1|.
CSATRETYEQYF
>TRBV18|.
CASSQGLNTEAFF
>TRBV2|.
CASSEMGNSPLHF